This is a list of T cell receptor beta chains from one sample in a study of response to subunit inactivated influenza vaccine. MiXCR, applied by TCRdb to the RT-PCR reads, yields one record per CDR3 protein. In the table there are roughly 520,000 distinct CDR3 sequences, about 25% of which are singletons. The sample in question was CD4+ T cells sorted from PBMCs, obtained more than 4 days after vaccination. The receptors come from a man in his forties or fifties who received an inactivated influenza vaccine. The CDR3 runs from the conserved cysteine through the conserved F or W. A D gene is named only where the DNA matches it firmly. Clone size is stated in some rows and not others, as once, few, many or a class when expanded.

CDR3: CSVEDQGRGYNEQFF
DNA: TGCAGCGTTGAAGATCAGGGCAGGGGCTACAATGAGCAGTTCTTC
length: 15
V: TRBV29-1
J: TRBJ2-1
D: NA
size: many

CDR3: CSAMGTSGTNYEQYF
DNA: TGCAGTGCGATGGGAACTAGCGGGACTAACTACGAGCAGTACTTC
length: 15
V: TRBV20-1
J: TRBJ2-7
D: TRBD2
size: NA

CDR3: CASSEHRVPYGYTF
DNA: TGTGCCAGCAGTGAACACAGGGTTCCCTATGGCTACACCTTC
length: 14
V: TRBV6-1
J: TRBJ1-2
D: NA
size: NA

CDR3: CASSQTSGTAAYEQYF
DNA: TGCGCCAGCAGCCAAACTTCCGGGACAGCAGCCTACGAGCAGTACTTC
length: 16
V: TRBV5-1
J: TRBJ2-7
D: TRBD1
size: few

CDR3: CSASRRNQPQHF
DNA: TGCAGTGCTAGTAGGAGAAATCAGCCCCAGCATTTT
length: 12
V: TRBV20-1
J: TRBJ1-5
D: NA
size: NA

CDR3: CASSSRGGPSGANVLTF
DNA: TGTGCCAGCAGCTCTCGCGGGGGCCCCTCTGGGGCCAACGTCCTGACTTTC
length: 17
V: TRBV7-2
J: TRBJ2-6
D: NA
size: few

CDR3: CSARPTTGDTYEQYF
DNA: TGCAGTGCTAGACCCACGACAGGAGACACTTACGAGCAGTACTTC
length: 15
V: TRBV20-1
J: TRBJ2-7
D: NA
size: NA

CDR3: CASSQGRGQYNEQFF
DNA: TGTGCCAGCAGCCAAGGAAGGGGGCAGTACAATGAGCAGTTCTTC
length: 15
V: TRBV3-1
J: TRBJ2-1
D: TRBD1
size: once

CDR3: CASSHGTGSDYGYTF
DNA: TGTGCCAGCAGTCACGGGACAGGGAGTGACTATGGCTACACCTTC
length: 15
V: TRBV12-3/TRBV12-4
J: TRBJ1-2
D: TRBD1
size: NA

CDR3: CASSSKAGGRAVNEQFF
DNA: TGTGCCAGCAGTTCCAAAGCGGGCGGGAGGGCCGTCAATGAGCAGTTCTTC
length: 17
V: TRBV12-3/TRBV12-4
J: TRBJ2-1
D: TRBD2
size: many

CDR3: CAWSPQGQTYEQYF
DNA: TGTGCCTGGAGTCCCCAAGGACAGACCTACGAGCAGTACTTC
length: 14
V: TRBV30
J: TRBJ2-7
D: NA
size: few

CDR3: CASSLGTSGATFQETQYF
DNA: TGCGCCAGCAGCTTGGGGACTAGCGGGGCGACATTCCAAGAGACCCAGTACTTC
length: 18
V: TRBV5-1
J: TRBJ2-5
D: TRBD2
size: few

CDR3: CASSPTWGQQETQYF
DNA: TGTGCCAGCAGCCCGACTTGGGGACAGCAAGAGACCCAGTACTTC
length: 15
V: TRBV4-2
J: TRBJ2-5
D: TRBD1
size: few

CDR3: CASSFTGSWGTGELFF
DNA: TGTGCCAGCAGCTTCACAGGGTCCTGGGGCACCGGGGAGCTGTTTTTT
length: 16
V: TRBV6-1
J: TRBJ2-2
D: NA
size: few

CDR3: CASSYVGSQPQHF
DNA: TGTGCCAGCAGTTACGTAGGGAGCCAGCCCCAGCATTTT
length: 13
V: TRBV6-2/TRBV6-3
J: TRBJ1-5
D: NA
size: NA

CDR3: CSVFGKLNEQFF
DNA: TGCAGCGTTTTTGGAAAACTCAATGAGCAGTTCTTC
length: 12
V: TRBV29-1
J: TRBJ2-1
D: NA
size: NA

CDR3: CATGNRGNTGELFF
DNA: TGTGCCACGGGGAACAGGGGGAACACCGGGGAGCTGTTTTTT
length: 14
V: TRBV24-1
J: TRBJ2-2
D: TRBD1
size: few

CDR3: CASTFGGSNEQFF
DNA: TGTGCCAGCACCTTCGGGGGGAGCAATGAGCAGTTCTTC
length: 13
V: TRBV5-6
J: TRBJ2-1
D: TRBD2
size: NA

CDR3: CASSLVLGMETQYF
DNA: TGTGCCAGCAGCTTAGTCCTGGGAATGGAGACCCAGTACTTC
length: 14
V: TRBV11-2
J: TRBJ2-5
D: NA
size: few

CDR3: CCARDRIGRGDTQYF
DNA: TGCTGTGCTAGAGATCGAATCGGGAGGGGAGATACGCAGTATTTT
length: 15
V: TRBV20-1
J: TRBJ2-3
D: TRBD2
size: NA

CDR3: CASSLAAGRTDTQYF
DNA: TGTGCCAGCAGCTTAGCAGCAGGTCGCACAGATACGCAGTATTTT
length: 15
V: TRBV11-2
J: TRBJ2-3
D: NA
size: NA

CDR3: CSARDRADTQYF
DNA: TGCAGTGCGCGGGACAGGGCGGATACGCAGTATTTT
length: 12
V: TRBV20-1
J: TRBJ2-3
D: TRBD1
size: few

CDR3: CSASTGVSNQPQHF
DNA: TGCAGTGCTTCGACAGGAGTCAGCAATCAGCCCCAGCATTTT
length: 14
V: TRBV20-1
J: TRBJ1-5
D: NA
size: NA

CDR3: CASSGVTGGHVYEQYF
DNA: TGTGCCAGCTCAGGGGTTACAGGGGGCCACGTATACGAGCAGTACTTC
length: 16
V: TRBV7-9
J: TRBJ2-7
D: TRBD1
size: NA

CDR3: CSAYRTTVLAKNIQYF
DNA: TGCAGTGCTTACCGCACGACAGTGTTAGCCAAAAACATTCAGTACTTC
length: 16
V: TRBV20-1
J: TRBJ2-4
D: NA
size: few

CDR3: CSAQSYYEQYF
DNA: TGCAGTGCCCAAAGTTACTACGAGCAGTACTTC
length: 11
V: TRBV20-1
J: TRBJ2-7
D: NA
size: NA

CDR3: CSPRQDYSYEQYF
DNA: TGCAGCCCGAGGCAGGACTACTCCTACGAGCAGTACTTC
length: 13
V: TRBV20-1
J: TRBJ2-7
D: NA
size: NA

CDR3: CASNTGTPNSPLHF
DNA: TGTGCCAGCAACACCGGGACTCCTAATTCACCCCTCCACTTT
length: 14
V: TRBV7-2
J: TRBJ1-6
D: NA
size: few

CDR3: CSVVRGPETDTQYF
DNA: TGCAGCGTTGTTCGAGGCCCCGAAACAGATACGCAGTATTTT
length: 14
V: TRBV29-1
J: TRBJ2-3
D: NA
size: NA

CDR3: CASSRAPVYNEQFF
DNA: TGCGCCAGCAGCCGGGCGCCAGTTTACAATGAGCAGTTCTTC
length: 14
V: TRBV4-3
J: TRBJ2-1
D: NA
size: NA

CDR3: CSARSGTSYSGANVLTF
DNA: TGCAGTGCTAGGTCCGGGACTAGTTATTCTGGGGCCAACGTCCTGACTTTC
length: 17
V: TRBV20-1
J: TRBJ2-6
D: TRBD2
size: NA

CDR3: CASRAGAGGEQFF
DNA: TGTGCCAGCAGAGCGGGAGCCGGAGGTGAGCAGTTCTTC
length: 13
V: TRBV6-1
J: TRBJ2-1
D: TRBD2
size: few

CDR3: CASRITGYAQFF
DNA: TGTGCCAGCAGGATTACCGGCTATGCGCAGTTCTTC
length: 12
V: TRBV7-2
J: TRBJ2-1
D: NA
size: few

CDR3: CSAGLAGVTGELFF
DNA: TGCAGTGCTGGACTAGCGGGAGTTACCGGGGAGCTGTTTTTT
length: 14
V: TRBV20-1
J: TRBJ2-2
D: TRBD2
size: many

CDR3: CASASGQGSTDTQYF
DNA: TGTGCCAGCGCATCGGGACAGGGGAGCACAGATACGCAGTATTTT
length: 15
V: TRBV7-9
J: TRBJ2-3
D: TRBD1
size: few

CDR3: CASRLDYRNNSPLHF
DNA: TGTGCCAGCAGGCTCGATTATAGGAATAATTCACCCCTCCACTTT
length: 15
V: TRBV12-3/TRBV12-4
J: TRBJ1-6
D: NA
size: NA

CDR3: CASSHGGSSYEQYF
DNA: TGTGCCAGCAGCCATGGGGGATCCTCCTACGAGCAGTACTTC
length: 14
V: TRBV6-1
J: TRBJ2-7
D: NA
size: NA

CDR3: CATSDFWDWQPQHF
DNA: TGTGCCACCAGTGATTTTTGGGATTGGCAGCCCCAGCATTTT
length: 14
V: TRBV24-1
J: TRBJ1-5
D: NA
size: NA

CDR3: CASSLVPGQGAHEQYF
DNA: TGTGCCAGCAGCTTGGTACCGGGACAGGGCGCACACGAGCAGTACTTC
length: 16
V: TRBV5-5
J: TRBJ2-7
D: TRBD1
size: NA

CDR3: CASSPRSGKLFF
DNA: TGTGCCAGCTCCCCGCGTAGCGGCAAACTGTTTTTT
length: 12
V: TRBV18
J: TRBJ1-4
D: NA
size: NA

CDR3: CASTQGDRFAYNSPLHF
DNA: TGCGCCAGCACACAAGGAGACAGGTTCGCCTATAATTCACCCCTCCACTTT
length: 17
V: TRBV5-1
J: TRBJ1-6
D: NA
size: few

CDR3: CASSQANAGELFF
DNA: TGCGCCAGCAGCCAGGCAAATGCCGGGGAGCTGTTTTTT
length: 13
V: TRBV4-3
J: TRBJ2-2
D: NA
size: few